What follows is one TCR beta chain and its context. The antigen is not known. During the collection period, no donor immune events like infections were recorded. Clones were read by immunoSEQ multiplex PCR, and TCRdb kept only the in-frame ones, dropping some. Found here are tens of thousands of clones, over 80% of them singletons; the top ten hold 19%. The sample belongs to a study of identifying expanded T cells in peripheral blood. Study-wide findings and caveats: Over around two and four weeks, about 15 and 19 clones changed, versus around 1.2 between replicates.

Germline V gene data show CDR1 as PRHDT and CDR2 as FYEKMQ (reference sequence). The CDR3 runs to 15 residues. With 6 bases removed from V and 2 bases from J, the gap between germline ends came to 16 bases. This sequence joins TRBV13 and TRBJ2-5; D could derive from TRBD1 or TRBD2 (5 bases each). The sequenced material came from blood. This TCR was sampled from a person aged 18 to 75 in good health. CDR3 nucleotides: TGTGCCAGCAGGAGGGGCGGACTGAGGCAAGAGACCCAGTACTTC. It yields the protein CASRRGGLRQETQYF.